Shown below are 11 T cell receptor beta chains from a single sample sequenced in a study of T-cell memory formation after mild COVID-19. MiXCR was run by TCRdb on the 5' RACE reads, yielding one entry per CDR3 protein. The sample carries 450,000 or so distinct CDR3 sequences, roughly 25% recorded once. Material for sequencing was PBMCs or a T cell subset sorted from them (not recorded which). The receptors were gathered from an adult woman who had mild COVID-19 (a few samples of this study predate the infection). Cell type and time point are not known.

The rearrangement links TRBV6-5 to TRBJ1-1; no definite D call. This CDR3 has 11 amino acids. Trimming shortened V by 7 bases and J by 5 bases, and 8 bases separated the two germline ends. Per germline, CDR1 MNHEY and CDR2 SVGAGI. As DNA, the CDR3 is TGTGCCAGCAAGTACGGGACTGAAGCTTTCTTT. Amino acids: CASKYGTEAFF.

This clonotype came up a few times. CDR3 residues: CASSGGGRETQYF. DNA of the CDR3: TGTGCCAGCAGTGGCGGAGGGCGAGAGACCCAGTACTTC. J is TRBJ2-5 and V is TRBV6-1; a weak D match, TRBD2 (6 bases). This CDR3 has 13 amino acids. Germline lookup yields CDR1 MNHNS and CDR2 SASEGT. V lost 4 bases to trimming and J lost 4 bases, with 10 bases between them.

In its sample, this clonotype was seen a few times. The chain couples TRBV4-2 to TRBJ2-7, with D perhaps given as TRBD1 or TRBD2 (5 bases each). Trimming took off 4 bases at V and 3 bases at J, with 16 bases between the two ends. The germline CDR1 and CDR2 sequences are LGHNA and YNFKEQ. CDR3 length equals 15 residues. DNA for the CDR3: TGTGCCAGCAGCCCATCCGGGGCGAAGAGCTACGAGCAGTACTTC. Amino acids: CASSPSGAKSYEQYF.

The rearrangement joins TRBV7-2 to TRBJ2-3; TRBD2 aligns across 9 bases. This CDR3 region has 16 residues. Germline V gives CDR1 SGHTA, CDR2 FQGNSA. Trimming took 5 bases from V and 1 from J; bases not matched to a gene: 7. The CDR3 DNA reads TGTGCCAGCAGCCCACGCGGGGGGGGCGGCACAGATACGCAGTATTTT. This codes for CASSPRGGGGTDTQYF.

This clonotype appeared a few times. This chain connects TRBV20-1 to TRBJ1-3; D is unclear. Germline loops: CDR1 DFQATT, CDR2 SNEGSKA (reference sequence). V shed 7 bases and J shed 3 bases, with 13 bases lying between them. CDR3 size: 13 residues. The CDR3 sequence: CSVQAFGGNTIYF. The CDR3 nucleotides are TGCAGTGTCCAAGCTTTCGGTGGAAACACCATATATTTT.

J is TRBJ1-5 and V is TRBV7-9, with D unclear. There are 12 residues in the CDR3. CDR1 SEHNR and CDR2 FQNEAQ come from the germline V gene (reference sequence). Trimming removed 1 base at V and 6 bases at J, with 4 bases between. CDR3 sequence (DNA): TGTGCCAGCAGCTTAGACGTTCAGCCCCAGCATTTT. Translating gives CASSLDVQPQHF.

This clonotype was observed a few times. The chain joins TRBV3-1 to TRBJ2-3; 8 positions match TRBD1. V lost 5 bases and J lost 5; bases outside the gene matches: 9. Germline loops: CDR1 LGHDT, CDR2 YNNKEL (reference sequence). This CDR3 spans 15 amino acids. The CDR3 spells CASSDIGQGGDTQYF. CDR3 in DNA: TGTGCCAGCAGCGATATTGGACAGGGTGGAGATACGCAGTATTTT.

The DNA for the CDR3 is TGTGCCAGCAGCCCTCACAGGGTTCTGCTAGCAGATACGCAGTATTTT. Translating gives CASSPHRVLLADTQYF. This rearrangement joins TRBV7-8 to TRBJ2-3, with a weak D call TRBD1 (6 bases). The CDR3 runs to 16 residues. The V end was cut by 5 bases, the J end by 4 bases, with 19 bases between. In germline, CDR1 is SGHVS, CDR2 FQNEAQ.

This clonotype was seen only a few times. For the CDR3, the DNA is TGTGCCAGCGGGCATCGACTAGCGGGGGGTTCCTACGAGCAGTACTTC. Protein sequence: CASGHRLAGGSYEQYF. The chain recombines TRBV27 with TRBJ2-7; 13 nucleotides match TRBD2. This CDR3 comprises 16 residues. J lost 1 base, V lost 8 bases, and 8 bases had no gene match. Germline V gene sequence: CDR1 MNHEY, CDR2 SMNVEV (reference sequence).

There are a few counts of this clonotype. J is TRBJ2-1 and V is TRBV6-2 or TRBV6-3; a possible D gene is TRBD2 (6 bases). V was shortened by 6 bases and J by 9 bases, with 21 bases between the two germline ends. The CDR3 covers 15 residues. In germline, CDR1 is MNHEY, CDR2 SVGEGT. The CDR3 region has the DNA TGTGCCAGCAGGAAACGGGACTCATGGGCGAGTGAGCAGTTCTTC. It is translated as CASRKRDSWASEQFF.

In its sample, this clonotype was seen a few times. The chain has TRBV6-1 and TRBJ2-1; TRBD2 aligns across 8 bases. The V and J ends lost 4 bases and 2 bases, in that order; junction bases with no gene match: 4. The V gene's germline CDR1 is MNHNS and CDR2 SASEGT. The CDR3 has 15 residues. This CDR3 is CASSGPGGAYNEQFF. The CDR3 bases are TGTGCCAGCAGTGGGCCGGGGGGGGCCTACAATGAGCAGTTCTTC.